This TCR beta chain originates from a study of CD8+ T cells in alopecia areata (dated by TCRdb to 2017 to 2018). For the wider study: Treated patients were enrolled in an open-label pilot trial of oral tofacitinib at 5 to 10 mg twice daily for moderate-to-severe alopecia areata. RNA was extracted with the PAXgene miRNA kit for fixed scalp, the miRNeasy kit for PBMCs, and the RNeasy kit for mouse skin. The study used high-throughput TCRbeta sequencing to examine T cell clonal expansion in alopecia areata, in both the C3H/HeJ mouse model and human patients. For the treated patients, the SALT score, which quantifies what percentage of scalp surface area is affected, served as the measure of disease severity. Patients stayed on tofacitinib for 6 to 18 months and then had 6 months of follow-up off drug so that delayed response and recurrence could be assessed. immunoSEQ multiplex PCR using 35 Vbeta forward primers and 13 Jbeta reverse primers was used to amplify TCRbeta CDR3 regions. Tofacitinib-treated patients had biopsies at baseline and at 4 and 24 weeks of treatment, with a later scalp biopsy in several patients. In humans, TCRbeta sequencing was performed on scalp tissue and on sorted CD4+ and CD8+ peripheral blood T cells from healthy controls and from patients with patchy or totalis/universalis alopecia areata. Scalp clonality was compared among normal scalp (n=4), patchy alopecia areata scalp (n=8), and alopecia totalis/universalis scalp (n=8).

The CDR3 contains 15 residues, cysteine and phenylalanine counted. Only the CDR3 portion is preserved as DNA: 45 bases, with reading frame beginning at the first base. Ends trimmed: V by 4 bases, J by 2 bases; bases unmatched to a gene: 5. Looking up the germline V gene yields CDR1 SGHRS and CDR2 YFSETQ. Findings and caveats that apply to the study as a whole: Shared TCR sequences between patients were less evident than in mice, which may be partly attributable to HLA diversity in the patient population. Resident alphabeta T cells in normal human skin are also sequenced, complicating scalp TCR repertoire analysis, unlike mouse skin dominated by gammadelta T cells. During tofacitinib treatment, many expanded lesional clones stuck around in both scalp and blood, and this persistence may partly explain why relapse happens after treatment is stopped. Because the treated cohort was small and had just a single nonresponder, larger studies are needed to establish links between baseline CD8+ expansion and response. With tofacitinib, both scalp clonality and the number of expanded CD8+ clones among the top 100 scalp clones went down significantly. Higher clonality and more expanded CD8+ clones were observed in lesional scalp than in normal scalp, particularly in alopecia totalis/universalis, a finding suggestive of antigenic drive.

This clone was found once. Its antigen is still unknown. The sample holds no much larger clone one base away, and base qualities are not on file. Library preparation was by the immunoSEQ multiplex PCR assay. To provide template for TCR sequencing, every sample had RNA extracted and reverse transcribed into cDNA. SuperScript III was used for first-strand cDNA synthesis, primed with a 2:1 mix of oligo-dT and random hexamers. A synthetic immune receptor repertoire was used to measure amplification bias, and any remaining bias was corrected computationally. From the authors' description of their analysis: Raw reads were preprocessed to remove errors, and CDR3 was defined by IMGT conventions from the conserved cysteine to phenylalanine. Clonality was computed as 1 minus the Shannon entropy, with the entropy normalized by log2 of the number of productive unique TCRs. Whether each scalp clone was CD4 or CD8 was inferred by checking scalp TCRbeta sequences against the CD4 and CD8 repertoires from sorted blood. In its TCRdb copy, this immuneACCESS table keeps in-frame sequences only and misses some clones. Where compared with another copy, unresolved V genes explain less than half of these, and the others have no known cause. V and J calls and clone size are those listed in that table; D and trimming were worked out from the DNA. The sample table holds roughly 120,000 clones, of which approximately 59% were seen once. Roughly 30% of the sample lies in the top ten.

What the time point label conveys for this sample: less than five weeks on oral tofacitinib. Reading the label with the study, this specimen's treatment or condition is: oral pan-JAK inhibitor, 5-10 mg twice daily. From alopecia areata patients, peripheral blood was collected along with lesional scalp punch biopsies. After PBMCs were isolated by density centrifugation and stained for CD3, CD4 and CD8, a FACSAria was used to sort CD4+ and CD8+ T cells. The source material was CD8+ T cells sorted from blood, sampled at week 4, from a patient treated with tofacitinib. The chain uses TRBV5-1 and TRBJ2-7; 11 central nucleotides agree with TRBD2. The clonotype originates from a human donor with alopecia areata. The nucleotides read TGCGCCAGCAGCGTGGGACTAGCGGTTACCTACGAGCAGTACTTC. Translation gives CASSVGLAVTYEQYF.